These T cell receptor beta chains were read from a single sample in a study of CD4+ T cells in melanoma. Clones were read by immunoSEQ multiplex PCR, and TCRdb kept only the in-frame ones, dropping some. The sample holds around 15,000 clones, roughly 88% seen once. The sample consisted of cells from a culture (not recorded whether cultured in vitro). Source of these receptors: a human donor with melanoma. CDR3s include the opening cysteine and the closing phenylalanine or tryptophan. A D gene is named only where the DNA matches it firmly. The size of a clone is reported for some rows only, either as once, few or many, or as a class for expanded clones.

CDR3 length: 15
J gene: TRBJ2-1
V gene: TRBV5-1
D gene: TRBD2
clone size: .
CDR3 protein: CASSPVAGGYNEQFF
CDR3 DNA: TGCGCCAGCAGCCCGGTAGCGGGGGGGTACAATGAGCAGTTCTTC

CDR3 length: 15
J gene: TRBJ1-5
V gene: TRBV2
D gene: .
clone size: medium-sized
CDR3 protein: CASIANNPSNQPQHF
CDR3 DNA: TGTGCCAGCATCGCCAACAACCCCAGCAATCAGCCCCAGCATTTT

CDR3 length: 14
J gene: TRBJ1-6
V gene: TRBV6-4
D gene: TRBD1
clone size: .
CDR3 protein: CASSRQGRGSPLHF
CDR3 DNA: TGTGCCAGCAGCAGACAGGGTCGGGGATCACCCCTCCACTTT

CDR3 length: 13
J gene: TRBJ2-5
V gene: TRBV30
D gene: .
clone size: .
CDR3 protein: CAWRERWGRTQYF
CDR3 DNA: TGTGCCTGGAGGGAGAGGTGGGGTAGGACCCAGTACTTC

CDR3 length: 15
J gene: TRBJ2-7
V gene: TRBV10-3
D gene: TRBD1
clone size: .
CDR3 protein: CAISGKGQISYEQYF
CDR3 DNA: TGTGCCATCAGTGGCAAGGGACAGATCAGCTACGAGCAGTACTTC

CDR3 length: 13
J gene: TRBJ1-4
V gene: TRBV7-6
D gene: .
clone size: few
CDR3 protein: CASSLYPREKLFF
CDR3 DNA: TGTGCCAGCAGCCTATACCCCAGAGAAAAACTGTTTTTT

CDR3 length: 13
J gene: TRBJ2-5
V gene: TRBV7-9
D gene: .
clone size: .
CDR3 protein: CAGGRGQGETQYF
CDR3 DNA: TGTGCCGGCGGCCGAGGTCAAGGGGAGACCCAGTACTTC

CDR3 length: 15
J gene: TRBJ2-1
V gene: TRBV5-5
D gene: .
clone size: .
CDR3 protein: CASSLATASGNEQFF
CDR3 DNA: TGTGCCAGCAGCTTGGCGACAGCCTCAGGCAATGAGCAGTTCTTC

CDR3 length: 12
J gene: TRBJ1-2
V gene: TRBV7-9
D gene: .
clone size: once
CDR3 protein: CASSLDLGGYTF
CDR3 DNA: TGTGCCAGCAGCCTGGATCTTGGTGGCTACACCTTC

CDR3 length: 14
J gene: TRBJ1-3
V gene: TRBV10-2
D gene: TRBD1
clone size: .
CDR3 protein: CASSETTGRDTIYF
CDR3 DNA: TGCGCCAGCAGTGAGACGACAGGGAGAGACACCATATATTTT

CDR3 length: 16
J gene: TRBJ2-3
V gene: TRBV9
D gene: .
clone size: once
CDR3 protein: CASSVSGRMLTDTQYF
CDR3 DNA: TGTGCCAGCAGCGTAAGTGGGCGAATGCTCACAGATACGCAGTATTTT

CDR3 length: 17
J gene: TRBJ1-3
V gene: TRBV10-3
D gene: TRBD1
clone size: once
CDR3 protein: CAISEATTGTPGNTIYF
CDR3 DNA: TGTGCCATCAGTGAAGCGACGACAGGGACACCTGGAAACACCATATATTTT

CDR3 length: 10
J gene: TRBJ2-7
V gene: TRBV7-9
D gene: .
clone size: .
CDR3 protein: CASGAYEQYF
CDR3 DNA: TGTGCCAGCGGGGCCTACGAGCAGTACTTC

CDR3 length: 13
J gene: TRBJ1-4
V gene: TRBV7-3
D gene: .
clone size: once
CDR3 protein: CASSRDAGEKLFF
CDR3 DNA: TGTGCCAGCAGTCGGGACGCCGGCGAAAAACTGTTTTTT

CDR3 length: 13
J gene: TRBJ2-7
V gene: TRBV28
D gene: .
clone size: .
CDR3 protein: CASRVYPLTRQYF
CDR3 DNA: TGTGCCAGCAGGGTATACCCCCTTACACGGCAGTACTTC

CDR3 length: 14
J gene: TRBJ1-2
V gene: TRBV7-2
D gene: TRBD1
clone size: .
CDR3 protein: CASSWGQGAYGYTF
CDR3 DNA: TGTGCCAGCAGCTGGGGACAGGGGGCCTATGGCTACACCTTC

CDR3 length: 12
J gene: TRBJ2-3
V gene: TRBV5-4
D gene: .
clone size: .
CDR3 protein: CASSSWADTQYF
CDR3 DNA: TGTGCCAGCAGCTCCTGGGCAGATACGCAGTATTTT

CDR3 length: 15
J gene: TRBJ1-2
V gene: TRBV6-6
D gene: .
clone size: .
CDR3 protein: CASSYSAGEDYGYTF
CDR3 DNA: TGTGCCAGCAGTTATAGCGCGGGAGAGGACTATGGCTACACCTTC

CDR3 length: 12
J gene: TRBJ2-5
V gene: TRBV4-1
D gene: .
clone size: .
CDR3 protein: CASSQGGATQYF
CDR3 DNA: TGCGCCAGCAGCCAAGGGGGGGCGACCCAGTACTTC

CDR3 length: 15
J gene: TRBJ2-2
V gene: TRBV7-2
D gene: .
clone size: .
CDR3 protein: CASSLKGSGTGELFF
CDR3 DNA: TGTGCCAGCAGCTTAAAAGGTTCCGGCACCGGGGAGCTGTTTTTT

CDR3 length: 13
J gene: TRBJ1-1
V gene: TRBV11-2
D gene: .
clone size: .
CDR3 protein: CASSRQSNTEAFF
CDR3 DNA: TGTGCCAGCAGCCGACAGAGTAACACTGAAGCTTTCTTT

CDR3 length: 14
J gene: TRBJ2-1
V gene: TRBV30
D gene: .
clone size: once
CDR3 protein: CAWSVGISYNEQFF
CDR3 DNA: TGTGCCTGGAGCGTCGGGATTTCCTACAATGAGCAGTTCTTC

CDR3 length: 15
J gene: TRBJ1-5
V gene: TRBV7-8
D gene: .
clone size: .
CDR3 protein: CASTQDQGHNQPQHF
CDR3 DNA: TGTGCCAGCACCCAGGATCAGGGCCACAATCAGCCCCAGCATTTT

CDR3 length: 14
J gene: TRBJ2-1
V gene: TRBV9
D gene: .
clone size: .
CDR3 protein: CASSTNVKTNEQFF
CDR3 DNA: TGTGCCAGCAGCACCAATGTGAAGACTAATGAGCAGTTCTTC

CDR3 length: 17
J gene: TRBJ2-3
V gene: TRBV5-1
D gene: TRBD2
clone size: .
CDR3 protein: CASSFGRGVRSTDTQYF
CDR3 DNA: TGCGCCAGCAGCTTCGGGCGGGGGGTCCGAAGCACAGATACGCAGTATTTT

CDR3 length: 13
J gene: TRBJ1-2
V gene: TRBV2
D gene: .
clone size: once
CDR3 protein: CASRVETNYGYTF
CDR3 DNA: TGTGCCAGCAGGGTGGAGACTAACTATGGCTACACCTTC

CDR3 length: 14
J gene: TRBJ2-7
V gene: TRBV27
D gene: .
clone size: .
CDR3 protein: CASSLNGQSYEQYF
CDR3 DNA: TGTGCCAGCAGTTTAAATGGACAGTCCTACGAGCAGTACTTC

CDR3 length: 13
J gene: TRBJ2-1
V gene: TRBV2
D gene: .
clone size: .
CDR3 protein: CASRGNGYNEQFF
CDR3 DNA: TGTGCCAGCAGAGGCAACGGCTACAATGAGCAGTTCTTC

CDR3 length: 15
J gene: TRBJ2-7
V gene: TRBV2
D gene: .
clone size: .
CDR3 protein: CASSGQGLLTNEQYF
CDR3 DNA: TGTGCCAGCAGTGGACAGGGACTACTAACGAACGAGCAGTACTTC

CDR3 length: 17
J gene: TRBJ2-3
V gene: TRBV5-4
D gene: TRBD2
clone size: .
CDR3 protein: CASSLSRGGLDTDTQYF
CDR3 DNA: TGTGCCAGCAGCTTGAGTCGGGGGGGTTTAGACACAGATACGCAGTATTTT

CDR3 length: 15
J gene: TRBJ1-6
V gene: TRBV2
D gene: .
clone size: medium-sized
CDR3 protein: CASSPPGHPNSPLHF
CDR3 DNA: TGTGCCAGCAGCCCCCCGGGACACCCGAATTCACCCCTCCACTTT

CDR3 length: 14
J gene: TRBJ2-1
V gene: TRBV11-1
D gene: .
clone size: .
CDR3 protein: CASSLTSSLDLQFF
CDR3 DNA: TGTGCCAGCAGCTTGACTAGTAGCTTAGATCTTCAGTTCTTC